This entry describes one TCR beta chain. What it binds is not known. The repertoire was sequenced with immunoSEQ multiplex PCR; TCRdb's copy has only in-frame clones and lacks some. The sample yields about 800,000 clones, roughly 96% seen once. The V segment lost 4 bases and the J segment 2 bases; nucleotides outside the gene matches: 3. The CDR3 has 15 residues. Germline values: CDR1 PRHDT, CDR2 FYEKMQ (reference sequence). The data were taken from a study of shared clonotypes between healthy human individuals. Study-level background: CD4 naive cells filled three plates per donor, CD4 memory three, CD8 naive two and CD8 memory one.

Only CD45RO-negative cells positively selected for CCR7 counted as naive CD8 cells, so terminally differentiated effector memory CD45RA+ cells were excluded. Each of the donors was a healthy adult who was HIV-negative and had not had a recent acute infection or vaccination. The study's findings and limits: Generation probability values for non-shared clonotypes were lower than those for clonotypes shared by all four donors.

The material sequenced was naive CD8+ T cells sorted from blood. The receptor was isolated from a man aged 30 to 39 in good health. The chain links TRBV13 to TRBJ2-3; 10 bases line up with TRBD2. The DNA for the CDR3 is TGTGCCAGCAGCTCGGGACTAGCGCACACAGATACGCAGTATTTT. Amino acids: CASSSGLAHTDTQYF.